This TCR beta chain was identified in a study of T cells after yellow fever vaccination (dated by TCRdb to about 2019). Context from the whole study: The SMART-Seq v4 Ultra Low Input RNA kit was used to prepare libraries from fractions with low cell numbers. To follow T-cell clones before and after both primary and booster YFV17D yellow fever vaccination, bulk TCR alpha and beta repertoires underwent longitudinal sequencing. Two healthy male donors made up the cohort, one aged 18 to 29 years and the other aged 30 to 39 years. Blood was collected at multiple timepoints before and after primary and secondary immunization, and bulk PBMC replicates and cell subsets were isolated.

This clonotype was observed a handful of times. Its antigen is not yet known. Nothing much larger sits one base from this clone, and base qualities are not available. Here is what the overall study found, with its caveats: Because abundant contaminating clonotypes from the bulk population could be contained in FACS-sorted repertoires, computational filtering was required. Most clones expanded after primary vaccination were re-detected after the booster (approximately 95% of CD4 and roughly 85% of CD8), suggesting broad memory maintenance. Compared with the primary T-cell response, the secondary T-cell response was faster but weaker, reaching its peak on day 5 rather than on day 15. A small share of clonotypes occurred in both CD4 and CD8 compartments, likely arising from convergent recombination. Because the study included only a couple of donors, the extent to which the findings can be generalized is limited.

Read against the paper, the sample's treatment or condition label means: live attenuated yellow fever vaccine strain. A standard Ficoll-Paque protocol was used to isolate PBMCs from peripheral blood. Dynabeads CD4 and CD8 positive selection kits were used to isolate the CD4 and CD8 T-cell fractions. RNA was extracted with TriZol from bulk PBMCs, CD4 and CD8 fractions, and dextramer-positive and dextramer-negative fractions. Sequencing took place on an Illumina NovaSeq 6000. TCR cDNA was made using 5'RACE template switching, a step that added a universal primer site and unique molecular identifiers. Priming for cDNA synthesis came from both the TCR alpha and TCR beta constant segments. Libraries were amplified in two PCR steps, with sample barcodes and sequencing adapters added in the second step. Sequencing of libraries was done on Illumina HiSeq 2500 (2x100 bp) or NovaSeq (2x150 bp). On the study's bioinformatics: Demultiplexing of reads and collapsing into UMI consensus sequences were performed with MIGEC, and V(D)J alignment was carried out with MiXCR. Vaccine-responding clonotypes were defined with edgeR using replicate PBMC samples, requiring FDR below 0.01 and a log2 fold change above 5 up to day 15. CD4 or CD8 identity was assigned to each bulk clonotype according to whether the clonotype was present at higher abundance in the sequenced CD4 repertoire or the sequenced CD8 repertoire. Using fastp trimming at Q25 and MiXCR clonotype assembly, TCRdb reanalyzed the public sequencing data and kept in-frame beta chains. Here each entry gathers all rows of one CDR3 protein and keeps the most common genes and DNA. TCRdb's processing, not the authors' own work, is the source of the V and J calls. The sample table lists some 160,000 distinct CDR3 sequences, over 7% of them with a count of one. The biggest ten clones account for 35% to 40% of the sample.

There are 11 amino acids in the CDR3, from cysteine to valine inclusive. Of all the DNA, just the CDR3 is kept, 33 bases in frame from base 1. The trim is 5 bases for V and 4 bases for J, with a gap of 6 bases between the germline ends. CDR1 MNHEY and CDR2 SMNVEV were looked up in the germline V gene (reference sequence). The chain joins TRBV27 to TRBJ2-7; TRBD1 is possibly the D segment (5 matching bases). This receptor was obtained from a man between 18 and 29 years old who received the YFV17D yellow fever vaccine. The source was CD8+ T cells sorted from PBMCs, collected 45 days after the yellow fever booster vaccination. The base sequence is TGTGCCAGCAGTAAGGGGTACGAGCAGTACGTC. The encoded protein is CASSKGYEQYV.